These T cell receptor beta chains were read from a single sample in a study of blood T cell repertoires in COVID-19. Assay used: immunoSEQ multiplex PCR; TCRdb lists only in-frame clones, some missing. The data show about 280,000 clones, just under 90% seen once. Sequenced material: PBMCs or T cells enriched from blood (not recorded which). The receptors originated from a woman under 40 with acute COVID-19. Each CDR3 is given with its conserved first and last residue. A D gene is named only where the DNA matches it firmly. A clone size is listed for some rows: how often the clone was seen (once, few, many), or a class if it is expanded.

>.|.|TRBJ2-7|TRBV6-5
CASSYSAETYEQYF
TGTGCCAGCAGTTACTCGGCGGAGACCTACGAGCAGTACTTC
>TRBD2|.|TRBJ2-7|TRBV11-2
CASSLDLAEITYEQYF
TGTGCCAGCAGCTTAGATCTAGCGGAAATAACCTACGAGCAGTACTTC
>TRBD1|.|TRBJ2-1|TRBV5-1
CASSTQGAVYNEQFF
TGCGCCAGCAGCACCCAGGGGGCAGTCTACAATGAGCAGTTCTTC
>.|.|TRBJ1-6|TRBV6-5
CASSRQSVDSPLHF
TGTGCCAGCAGTAGACAGTCTGTGGATTCACCCCTCCACTTT
>TRBD2|.|TRBJ2-7|TRBV27
CASSYLAGFYEQYF
TGTGCCAGCAGTTACCTAGCGGGGTTCTACGAGCAGTACTTC
>.|.|TRBJ1-6|TRBV5-6
CASSLGQGRGSPLHF
TGTGCCAGCAGCTTGGGGCAGGGTAGGGGTTCACCCCTCCACTTT
>.|.|TRBJ2-1|TRBV19
CARGCGQYNEQFF
TGTGCCAGAGGCTGCGGCCAATACAATGAGCAGTTCTTC
>TRBD2|.|TRBJ2-7|TRBV6-2/TRBV6-3
CASSSLAGGAYEQYF
TGTGCCAGCAGCTCACTAGCGGGAGGGGCCTACGAGCAGTACTTC
>TRBD2|.|TRBJ2-7|TRBV28
CASSSGGASSYEQYF
TGTGCCAGCAGTTCGGGGGGAGCTAGTTCCTACGAGCAGTACTTC
>TRBD1|.|TRBJ1-1|TRBV28
CASSFRGTGGRAQYTEAFF
TGTGCCAGCAGTTTCCGAGGGACAGGGGGACGGGCCCAGTACACTGAAGCTTTCTTT
>.|.|TRBJ1-1|TRBV9
CASSVLQMNTEAFF
TGTGCCAGCAGCGTATTACAGATGAACACTGAAGCTTTCTTT
>.|once|TRBJ2-3|TRBV10-1
CASSDGSGITDTQYF
TGCGCCAGCAGTGATGGTAGCGGAATCACAGATACGCAGTATTTT
>.|.|TRBJ1-1|TRBV6-5
CASSPLGARNTEAFF
TGTGCCAGCAGTCCTTTGGGGGCGAGGAACACTGAAGCTTTCTTT
>TRBD2|.|TRBJ2-7|TRBV4-3
CASSQGSAGGTYEQYF
TGCGCCAGCAGCCAAGGGTCTGCGGGAGGCACCTACGAGCAGTACTTC
>.|.|TRBJ1-5|TRBV6-2/TRBV6-3
CASSYSRANQPQHF
TGTGCCAGCAGTTACTCGAGGGCCAATCAGCCCCAGCATTTT
>.|.|TRBJ1-3|TRBV28
CASTIDRIDSGNTIYF
TGTGCCAGCACCATTGACAGGATTGACTCTGGAAACACCATATATTTT
>TRBD2|.|TRBJ2-1|TRBV18
CASSPRLAGGNEQFF
TGTGCCAGCTCACCAAGACTAGCGGGAGGTAATGAGCAGTTCTTC
>TRBD2|once|TRBJ2-1|TRBV27
CASSTLAGGDNEQFF
TGTGCCAGCAGTACGCTAGCGGGAGGTGACAATGAGCAGTTCTTC
>.|.|TRBJ2-1|TRBV19
CASSRAGATYNEQFF
TGTGCCAGTAGTAGGGCAGGGGCAACTTACAATGAGCAGTTCTTC
>TRBD1|.|TRBJ2-1|TRBV29-1
CSVRQGAVSYNEQFF
TGCAGCGTCCGTCAGGGGGCCGTTTCCTACAATGAGCAGTTCTTC
>.|.|TRBJ2-1|TRBV7-9
CASSLSGLDNEQFF
TGTGCCAGCAGCTTATCGGGTTTGGACAATGAGCAGTTCTTC
>.|.|TRBJ1-1|TRBV27
CASSPLTARLEAFF
TGTGCCAGCAGTCCCCTTACTGCCAGACTCGAAGCTTTCTTT
>TRBD1|.|TRBJ2-2|TRBV11-2
CASRTGQGAVGELFF
TGTGCCAGCAGGACCGGACAGGGGGCCGTCGGGGAGCTGTTTTTT
>.|few|TRBJ2-3|TRBV1
CTSSQDVNHQYF
TGCACCAGCAGCCAAGATGTCAATCATCAGTATTTT
>.|.|TRBJ2-2|TRBV7-2
CASSHRPTANTGELFF
TGTGCCAGCAGCCACCGTCCCACTGCGAACACCGGGGAGCTGTTTTTT
>.|.|TRBJ2-7|TRBV6-5
CASSRAGASSYEQYF
TGTGCCAGCAGCCGCGCAGGGGCCTCCTCCTACGAGCAGTACTTC
>.|.|TRBJ2-7|TRBV14
CASSQADREPSPWEQYF
TGTGCCAGCAGCCAAGCGGACCGGGAGCCCTCCCCTTGGGAGCAGTACTTC
>TRBD1|.|TRBJ2-2|TRBV7-9
CASDRGYNTGELFF
TGTGCCAGCGACAGGGGCTATAACACCGGGGAGCTGTTTTTT
>.|.|TRBJ1-5|TRBV5-8
CASSKGDLSNQPQHF
TGTGCCAGCAGCAAGGGGGATTTGAGCAATCAGCCCCAGCATTTT
>.|few|TRBJ1-1|TRBV18
CASSELRAGNTEAFF
TGTGCCAGCTCAGAACTCCGGGCGGGGAACACTGAAGCTTTCTTT
>TRBD2|.|TRBJ2-7|TRBV11-2
CASSLGREPSYEQYF
TGTGCCAGCAGCTTAGGGCGGGAGCCCTCCTACGAGCAGTACTTC
>TRBD2|.|TRBJ2-3|TRBV30
CAWSSGLAGGDTQYF
TGTGCCTGGAGTTCGGGACTAGCGGGAGGTGATACGCAGTATTTT
>TRBD2|.|TRBJ2-4|TRBV2
CASSGIAGGEAKNIQYF
TGTGCCAGCAGTGGGATAGCGGGAGGGGAGGCCAAAAACATTCAGTACTTC
>.|.|TRBJ1-1|TRBV28
CASSLVGTNTEAFF
TGTGCCAGCAGTTTAGTTGGCACCAACACTGAAGCTTTCTTT
>.|.|TRBJ1-2|TRBV3-1/TRBV3-2
CASSQEGAGSFGYTF
TGTGCCAGCAGCCAAGAGGGGGCAGGGAGCTTTGGCTACACCTTC
>TRBD1|.|TRBJ2-5|TRBV28
CASSLAGGQETQYF
TGTGCCAGCAGTTTAGCAGGGGGCCAAGAGACCCAGTACTTC
>TRBD2|.|TRBJ2-1|TRBV19
CASSIEAGALNEQFF
TGTGCCAGTAGTATAGAAGCGGGAGCCCTCAATGAGCAGTTCTTC
>.|.|TRBJ2-2|TRBV25-1
CASSLTGELFF
TGTGCCAGCAGCCTCACCGGGGAGCTGTTTTTT
>.|.|TRBJ1-2|TRBV30
CAWSVQGGFGYTF
TGTGCCTGGAGTGTACAGGGAGGGTTTGGCTACACCTTC
>TRBD2|.|TRBJ2-7|TRBV9
CASSVDGSGTTHEQYF
TGTGCCAGCAGCGTAGATGGTAGCGGGACTACCCACGAGCAGTACTTC
>.|.|TRBJ2-7|TRBV5-8
CASSLFIEQYF
TGTGCCAGCAGCCTCTTTATCGAGCAGTACTTC
>TRBD1|.|TRBJ1-6|TRBV6-5
CASNQDRGGRALHF
TGTGCCAGCAATCAAGACAGGGGCGGTAGAGCCCTCCACTTT
>TRBD1|.|TRBJ1-2|TRBV5-1
CASSTQDPGGYGYTF
TGCGCCAGCAGCACCCAGGACCCAGGGGGCTATGGCTACACCTTC
>.|.|TRBJ2-3|TRBV6-2/TRBV6-3
CASSYSVGGGGDTQYF
TGTGCCAGCAGTTACTCAGTGGGAGGGGGAGGAGATACGCAGTATTTT
>TRBD1|.|TRBJ1-6|TRBV19
CASTWDSNSPLHF
TGTGCCAGTACCTGGGACAGTAATTCACCCCTCCACTTT
>.|.|TRBJ2-7|TRBV19
CASRGGWATYEQYF
TGTGCCAGTCGGGGAGGTTGGGCGACCTACGAGCAGTACTTC
>TRBD2|.|TRBJ2-7|TRBV19
CASSSREGNEQYF
TGTGCCAGTAGTTCCCGGGAGGGCAACGAGCAGTACTTC
>.|.|TRBJ2-6|TRBV4-1
CASSQATGFSGANVLTF
TGCGCCAGCAGCCAAGCGACAGGTTTCTCTGGGGCCAACGTCCTGACTTTC